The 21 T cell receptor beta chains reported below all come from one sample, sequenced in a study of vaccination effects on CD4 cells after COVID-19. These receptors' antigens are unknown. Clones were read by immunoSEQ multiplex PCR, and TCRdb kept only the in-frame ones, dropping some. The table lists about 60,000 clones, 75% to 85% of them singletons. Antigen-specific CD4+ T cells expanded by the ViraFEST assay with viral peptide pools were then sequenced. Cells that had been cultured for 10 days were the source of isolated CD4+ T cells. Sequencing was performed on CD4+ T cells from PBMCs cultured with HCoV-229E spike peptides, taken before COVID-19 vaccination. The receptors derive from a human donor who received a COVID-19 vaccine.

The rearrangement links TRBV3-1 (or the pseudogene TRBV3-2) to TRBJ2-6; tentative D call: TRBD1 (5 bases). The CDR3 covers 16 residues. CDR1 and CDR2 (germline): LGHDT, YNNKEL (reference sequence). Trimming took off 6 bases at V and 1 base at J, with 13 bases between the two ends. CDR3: CASSPRQWSGANVLTF. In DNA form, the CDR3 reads TGTGCCAGCAGTCCAAGACAGTGGTCTGGGGCCAACGTCCTGACTTTC.

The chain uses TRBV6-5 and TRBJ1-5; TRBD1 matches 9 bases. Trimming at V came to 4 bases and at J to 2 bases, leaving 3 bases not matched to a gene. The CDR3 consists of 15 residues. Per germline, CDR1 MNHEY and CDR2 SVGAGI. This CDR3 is CASSSDRGGNQPQHF. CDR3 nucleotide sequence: TGTGCCAGCAGTTCGGACAGGGGTGGCAATCAGCCCCAGCATTTT.

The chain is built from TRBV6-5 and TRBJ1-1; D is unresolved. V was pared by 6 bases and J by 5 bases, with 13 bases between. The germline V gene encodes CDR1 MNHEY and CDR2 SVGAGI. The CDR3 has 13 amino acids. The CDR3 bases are TGTGCCAGCAGATATTTGTCCAGAACTGAAGCTTTCTTT. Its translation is CASRYLSRTEAFF.

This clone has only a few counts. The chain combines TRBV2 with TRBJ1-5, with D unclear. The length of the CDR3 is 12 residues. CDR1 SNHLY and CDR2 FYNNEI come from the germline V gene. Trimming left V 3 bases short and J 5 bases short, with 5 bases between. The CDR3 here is CASSDGYQPQHF. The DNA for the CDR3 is TGTGCCAGCAGTGACGGGTATCAGCCCCAGCATTTT. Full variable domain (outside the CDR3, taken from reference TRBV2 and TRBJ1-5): EPEVTQTPSHQVTQMGQEVILRCVPISNHLYFYWYRQILGQKVEFLVSFYNNEISEKSEIFDDQFSVERPDGSNFTLKIRSTKLEDSAMYFCASSDGYQPQHFGDGTRLSIL.

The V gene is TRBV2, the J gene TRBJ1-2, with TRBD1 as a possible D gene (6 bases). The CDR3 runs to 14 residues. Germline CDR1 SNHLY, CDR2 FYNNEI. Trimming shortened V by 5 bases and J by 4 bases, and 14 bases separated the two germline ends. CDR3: CASSPDGGAYGYTF. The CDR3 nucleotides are TGTGCCAGCAGTCCAGATGGGGGGGCCTATGGCTACACCTTC.

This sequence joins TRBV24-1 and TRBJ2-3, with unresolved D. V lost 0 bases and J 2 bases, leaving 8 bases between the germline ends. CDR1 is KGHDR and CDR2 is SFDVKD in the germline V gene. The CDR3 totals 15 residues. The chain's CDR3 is CATSDLSANTDTQYF. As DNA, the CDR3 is TGTGCCACCAGTGATTTGTCGGCGAACACAGATACGCAGTATTTT.

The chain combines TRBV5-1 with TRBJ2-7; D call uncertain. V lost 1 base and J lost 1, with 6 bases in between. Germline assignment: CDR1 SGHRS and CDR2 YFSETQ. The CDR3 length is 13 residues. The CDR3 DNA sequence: TGCGCCAGCAGCTTGAGCCCTTCCTACGAGCAGTACGTC. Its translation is CASSLSPSYEQYV.

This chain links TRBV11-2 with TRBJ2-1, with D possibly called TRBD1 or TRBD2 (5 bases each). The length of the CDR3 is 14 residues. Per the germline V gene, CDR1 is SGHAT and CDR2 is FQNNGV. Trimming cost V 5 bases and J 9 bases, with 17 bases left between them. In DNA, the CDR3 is TGTGCCAGCAGCCGCGACAGAGCTCGGGGTGAGCAGTTCTTC. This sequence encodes CASSRDRARGEQFF.

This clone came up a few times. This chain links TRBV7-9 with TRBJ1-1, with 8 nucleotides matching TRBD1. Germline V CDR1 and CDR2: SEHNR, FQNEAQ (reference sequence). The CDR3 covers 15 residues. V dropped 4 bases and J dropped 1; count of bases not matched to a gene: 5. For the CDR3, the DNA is TGTGCCAGCAGCTGGGGGACAGGTTCGAACACTGAAGCTTTCTTT. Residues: CASSWGTGSNTEAFF.

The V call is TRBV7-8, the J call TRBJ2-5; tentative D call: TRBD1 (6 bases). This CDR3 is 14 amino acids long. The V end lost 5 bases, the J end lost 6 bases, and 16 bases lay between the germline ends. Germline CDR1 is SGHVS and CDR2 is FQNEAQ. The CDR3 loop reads CASSRTTGSQTQYF. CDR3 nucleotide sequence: TGTGCCAGCAGCCGCACGACAGGATCCCAGACCCAGTACTTC.

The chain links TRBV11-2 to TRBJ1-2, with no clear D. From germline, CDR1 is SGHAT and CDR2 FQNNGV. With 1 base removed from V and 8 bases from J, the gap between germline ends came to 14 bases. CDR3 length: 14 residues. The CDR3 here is CASSLGVVGNGYTF. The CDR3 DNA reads TGTGCCAGCAGCTTAGGGGTAGTAGGGAACGGCTACACCTTC.

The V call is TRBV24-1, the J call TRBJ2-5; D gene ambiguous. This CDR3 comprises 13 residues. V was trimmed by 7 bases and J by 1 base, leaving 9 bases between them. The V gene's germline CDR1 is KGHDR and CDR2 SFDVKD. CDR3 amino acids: CATSSFSQETQYF. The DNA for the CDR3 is TGTGCCACCAGCTCCTTTTCCCAAGAGACCCAGTACTTC.

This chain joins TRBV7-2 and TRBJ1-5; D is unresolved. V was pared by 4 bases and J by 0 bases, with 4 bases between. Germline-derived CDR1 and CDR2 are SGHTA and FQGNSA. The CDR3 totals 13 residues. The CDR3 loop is CASSYYSNQPQHF. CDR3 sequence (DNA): TGTGCCAGCAGCTATTATAGCAATCAGCCCCAGCATTTT.

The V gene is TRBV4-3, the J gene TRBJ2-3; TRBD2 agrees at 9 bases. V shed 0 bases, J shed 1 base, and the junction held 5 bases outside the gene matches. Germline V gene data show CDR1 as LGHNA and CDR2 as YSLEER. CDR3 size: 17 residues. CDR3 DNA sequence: TGCGCCAGCAGCCAAGATGGGCGGGGGGGCGGCACAGATACGCAGTATTTT. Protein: CASSQDGRGGGTDTQYF.

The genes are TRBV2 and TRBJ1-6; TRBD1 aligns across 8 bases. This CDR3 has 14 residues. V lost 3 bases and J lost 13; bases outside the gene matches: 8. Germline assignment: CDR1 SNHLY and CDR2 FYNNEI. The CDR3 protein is CASSERTGYRPLHF. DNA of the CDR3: TGTGCCAGCAGTGAGCGGACAGGGTACCGGCCCCTCCACTTT.

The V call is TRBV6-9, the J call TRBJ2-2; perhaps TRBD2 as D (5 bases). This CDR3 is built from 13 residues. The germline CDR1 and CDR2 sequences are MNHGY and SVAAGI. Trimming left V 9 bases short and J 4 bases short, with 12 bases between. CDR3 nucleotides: TGTGCCAGTAGCGTGGGGAGCACCGGGGAGCTGTTTTTT. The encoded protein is CASSVGSTGELFF.

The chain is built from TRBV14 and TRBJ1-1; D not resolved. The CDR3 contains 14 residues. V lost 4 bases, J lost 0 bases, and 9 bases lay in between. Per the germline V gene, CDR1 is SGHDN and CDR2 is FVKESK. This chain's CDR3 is CASSRTPLNTEAFF. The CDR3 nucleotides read TGTGCCAGCAGCCGGACCCCATTGAACACTGAAGCTTTCTTT.

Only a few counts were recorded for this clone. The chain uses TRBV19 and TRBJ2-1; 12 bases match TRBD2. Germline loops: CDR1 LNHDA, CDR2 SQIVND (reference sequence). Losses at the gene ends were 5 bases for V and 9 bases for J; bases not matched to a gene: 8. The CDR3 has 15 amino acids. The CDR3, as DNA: TGTGCCAGTAGTGTGACTAGCGGGGGCCCGGGTGAGCAGTTCTTC. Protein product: CASSVTSGGPGEQFF.

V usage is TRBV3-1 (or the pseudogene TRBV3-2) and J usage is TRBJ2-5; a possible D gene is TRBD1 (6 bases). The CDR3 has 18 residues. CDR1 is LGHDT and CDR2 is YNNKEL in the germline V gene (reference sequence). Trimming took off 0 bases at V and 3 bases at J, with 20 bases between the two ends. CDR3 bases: TGTGCCAGCAGCCAAGATGCCCCCTGGACAGCGCCTAAAGAGACCCAGTACTTC. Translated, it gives CASSQDAPWTAPKETQYF.

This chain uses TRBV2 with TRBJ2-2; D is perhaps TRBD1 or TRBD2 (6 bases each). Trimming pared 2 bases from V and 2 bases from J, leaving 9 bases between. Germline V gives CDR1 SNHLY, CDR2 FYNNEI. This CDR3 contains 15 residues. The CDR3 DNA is TGTGCCAGCAGTGAATGGGGGGCCAACACCGGGGAGCTGTTTTTT. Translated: CASSEWGANTGELFF. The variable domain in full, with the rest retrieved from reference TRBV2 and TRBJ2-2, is EPEVTQTPSHQVTQMGQEVILRCVPISNHLYFYWYRQILGQKVEFLVSFYNNEISEKSEIFDDQFSVERPDGSNFTLKIRSTKLEDSAMYFCASSEWGANTGELFFGEGSRLTVL.

The DNA of the CDR3 is TGTGCCAGTAGTATAGTTCCAGGCGGGGGCCAGCCCCAGCATTTT. This gives the protein CASSIVPGGGQPQHF. The V and J genes are TRBV19 and TRBJ1-5; perhaps TRBD1 as D (6 bases). Germline CDR1 LNHDA, CDR2 SQIVND (reference sequence). Trimming cost V 1 base and J 7 bases, with 14 bases left between them. The CDR3 contains 15 residues.